A single sample gave rise to the 24 T cell receptor beta chains below, sequenced in a study of immune evolution from preneoplasia to lung adenocarcinoma (dated by TCRdb to the early 2020s). Libraries were constructed by the immunoSEQ multiplex PCR assay. TCRdb provides this immuneACCESS table in a form limited to in-frame rearrangements. Some clones are lacking; in checked studies, under half of them reflect an unresolved V gene, and why the rest are absent is not known. This sample has some 6,600 clones in its table, and around 77% of those were observed once. 6% to 8% of the sample is taken by the ten largest. Input material: FFPE lung adenocarcinoma in situ tissue. What the cell subset or site label conveys for this sample: preinvasive adenocarcinoma in situ (AIS). These receptors were obtained from a person aged 55-85 years with lung adenocarcinoma.

This chain uses TRBV7-9 with TRBJ2-5; TRBD2 might be the D (5 bases). CDR3 length: 15 residues. The germline CDR1 and CDR2 sequences are SEHNR and FQNEAQ (reference sequence). V gave up 4 bases and J gave up 1 base, with 13 bases separating them. CDR3: CASSSSWEFQETQYF. The CDR3 nucleotides are TGTGCCAGCAGCTCCTCGTGGGAGTTCCAAGAGACCCAGTACTTC.

The chain joins TRBV6-5 to TRBJ2-5; the D is unclear. The length of the CDR3 is 16 residues. CDR1 and CDR2 (germline): MNHEY, SVGAGI. Deletions cut 3 bases from V and 0 bases from J, with 14 bases between. The CDR3 region is CASSYSFVGYQETQYF. The CDR3 nucleotides read TGTGCCAGCAGTTATAGTTTTGTGGGGTACCAAGAGACCCAGTACTTC.

CDR3 sequence: CASSFYTGGTDTQYF. The CDR3 DNA reads as TGTGCCAGCAGCTTTTATACAGGGGGGACAGATACGCAGTATTTT. The rearrangement joins TRBV5-4 to TRBJ2-3, with 8 nucleotides matching TRBD1. CDR3 size: 15 residues. V trimming: 2 bases; J trimming: 3 bases; junction bases outside the gene matches: 5. Looked up from germline, CDR1 is SGHNT and CDR2 is YYREEE (reference sequence). The full variable domain, with the rest looked up from reference TRBV5-4 and TRBJ2-3, is ETGVTQSPTHLIKTRGQQVTLRCSSQSGHNTVSWYQQALGQGPQFIFQYYREEENGRGNFPPRFSGLQFPNYSSELNVNALELDDSALYLCASSFYTGGTDTQYFGPGTRLTVL.

V and J are TRBV7-2 and TRBJ1-1, with a weak D call TRBD1 (5 bases). The length of the CDR3 is 15 residues. Germline V gene data show CDR1 as SGHTA and CDR2 as FQGNSA. The V end was cut by 0 bases, the J end by 0 bases, with 8 bases between. The CDR3 region has the DNA TGTGCCAGCAGCTTAGCAGCGGGGGTGAACACTGAAGCTTTCTTT. Its translation is CASSLAAGVNTEAFF.

The chain joins TRBV7-2 to TRBJ2-2; D is undetermined. With 1 base removed from V and 3 bases from J, the gap between germline ends came to 6 bases. The CDR3 length is 14 residues. The germline V gene encodes CDR1 SGHTA and CDR2 FQGNSA. The CDR3 DNA reads TGTGCCAGCAGCTTAGTGACACACACCGGGGAGCTGTTTTTT. Translating it yields CASSLVTHTGELFF.

This chain connects TRBV4-1 to TRBJ2-3, with D perhaps TRBD1 (6 bases). The CDR3 extends over 17 amino acids. V lost 4 bases, J lost 1 base, and 18 bases lay in between. Germline lookup yields CDR1 MGHRA and CDR2 YSYEKL. CDR3 bases: TGCGCCAGCAGCCCCGGCCGAGGGGGAAGTGGCACAGATACGCAGTATTTT. Protein product: CASSPGRGGSGTDTQYF.

V gene TRBV14 combines with J gene TRBJ2-7; D gene unclear. The CDR3 sequence is 14 residues long. V shed 4 bases and J shed 4 bases, with 14 bases lying between them. Germline-derived CDR1 and CDR2 are SGHDN and FVKESK. The CDR3 region is CASSRSMASYEQYF. The CDR3 DNA sequence: TGTGCCAGCAGCCGAAGTATGGCTAGTTACGAGCAGTACTTC.

The gene calls are TRBV6-1 and TRBJ2-3; D possibly uses TRBD1 or TRBD2 (5 bases each). The CDR3 totals 16 residues. Per the germline V gene, CDR1 is MNHNS and CDR2 is SASEGT. Trimming removed 4 bases from V and 0 bases from J, with 14 bases in between. The CDR3 loop reads CASSAISGRSTDTQYF. CDR3 coding DNA: TGTGCCAGCAGTGCCATCTCGGGACGGAGCACAGATACGCAGTATTTT.

This clone was seen once. This chain connects TRBV9 to TRBJ2-7; D may match TRBD1 or TRBD2 (5 bases each). The CDR3 extends over 14 amino acids. Germline CDR1 SGDLS, CDR2 YYNGEE. V dropped 0 bases and J dropped 2 bases, with 9 bases sitting between them. The CDR3 loop is CASSVDWGTYEQYF. CDR3 DNA sequence: TGTGCCAGCAGCGTAGATTGGGGGACCTACGAGCAGTACTTC.

This chain joins TRBV7-9 and TRBJ2-1; no clear D. The CDR3 spans 14 residues. Germline V CDR1 and CDR2: SEHNR, FQNEAQ (reference sequence). V dropped 2 bases and J dropped 9 bases, with 14 bases sitting between them. CDR3 residues: CASSLTYPAREQFF. The CDR3 bases are TGTGCCAGCAGCTTAACTTATCCAGCACGTGAGCAGTTCTTC.

This clone has a single count. This CDR3 reads CASSEGRDTDTQYF. Here the CDR3 DNA reads TGCGCCAGCAGTGAGGGAAGGGACACAGATACGCAGTATTTT. This chain connects TRBV10-1 to TRBJ2-3; D not resolved. CDR3 length equals 14 residues. V lost 2 bases to trimming and J lost 2 bases, with 8 bases between them. Germline CDR1 and CDR2: WNHNN and SYGVQD (reference sequence).

V gene TRBV30 combines with J gene TRBJ2-5; D ambiguous. Gene TRBJ2-7 matches the end of the DNA better, so the J call may be wrong. Per germline, CDR1 GTSNPN and CDR2 SVGIG (reference sequence). The CDR3 contains 13 residues. The CDR3: CAWSVPPTYEQYF. CDR3 in DNA: TGTGCCTGGAGTGTCCCCCCTACCTACGAGCAGTACTTC.

The chain couples TRBV5-4 to TRBJ2-1; D possibly corresponds to TRBD2 (6 bases). V lost 10 bases to trimming and J lost 5 bases, with 13 bases between them. Germline V gene sequence: CDR1 SGHNT, CDR2 YYREEE (reference sequence). The length of the CDR3 is 12 residues. CDR3 protein: CACGGVDNEQFF. The CDR3 nucleotides are TGTGCCTGCGGCGGGGTCGACAATGAGCAGTTCTTC. The variable domain in full, with the rest retrieved from reference TRBV5-4 and TRBJ2-1, is ETGVTQSPTHLIKTRGQQVTLRCSSQSGHNTVSWYQQALGQGPQFIFQYYREEENGRGNFPPRFSGLQFPNYSSELNVNALELDDSALYLCACGGVDNEQFFGPGTRLTVL.

The DNA of the CDR3 is TGCGCCAGCAGCCAGGCGTCGCGGAGGGGGCGAACTGAAGCTTTCTTT. Residues: CASSQASRRGRTEAFF. The chain combines TRBV4-1 with TRBJ1-1; TRBD1 matches 7 bases. V lost 3 bases, J lost 5 bases, and 12 bases stayed unmatched. Looked up from germline, CDR1 is MGHRA and CDR2 is YSYEKL. This CDR3 contains 16 residues.

This clone was detected only a few times. Relative to the germline gene, one junction end is altered; a read error may explain this. The chain links TRBV6-6 to TRBJ2-7, with 7 bases identical to TRBD2. CDR1 is MNHNY and CDR2 is SVGAGI in the germline V gene (reference sequence). There are 13 residues in the CDR3. CDR3 nucleotide sequence: TGTGCCAGCAGTTACCCCGAGGGTAGCGGGTCGCGATTC. It translates to CASSYPEGSGSRF.

The rearrangement links TRBV4-3 to TRBJ2-2; 8 bases align to TRBD1. V lost 0 bases, J lost 4 bases, and 4 bases stayed unmatched. There are 16 residues in the CDR3. CDR1 is LGHNA and CDR2 is YSLEER in the germline V gene. The CDR3 is CASSQETGVVTGELFF. In DNA form, the CDR3 reads TGCGCCAGCAGCCAAGAGACAGGGGTGGTCACCGGGGAGCTGTTTTTT.

V gene TRBV7-6 combines with J gene TRBJ1-1, with TRBD1 matching 8 bases. V shed 1 base, J shed 4 bases, and the junction held 14 bases outside the gene matches. Germline CDR1 SGHVS, CDR2 FNYEAQ. The CDR3 totals 18 residues. The CDR3 loop reads CASSLGAPTGAGTTEAFF. Written as DNA, the CDR3 is TGTGCCAGCAGCTTAGGAGCTCCGACAGGGGCTGGAACCACTGAAGCTTTCTTT.

The chain uses TRBV19 and TRBJ1-2, with TRBD1 matching 7 bases. The germline gives CDR1 LNHDA, CDR2 SQIVND (reference sequence). The CDR3 spans 12 residues. V shed 8 bases and J 6 bases; nucleotides not matched to a gene: 6. CDR3 sequence: CASLVGQNGYTF. CDR3 nucleotides: TGTGCCAGTTTGGTGGGACAGAATGGCTACACCTTC.

The chain has TRBV10-3 and TRBJ1-1; D unresolved. This CDR3 spans 14 amino acids. Germline V gives CDR1 ENHRY, CDR2 SYGVKD. V lost 0 bases and J lost 5, with 10 bases in between. CDR3 DNA sequence: TGTGCCATCAGTGAGTCGAGGGTAAGGACTGAAGCTTTCTTT. Its translation: CAISESRVRTEAFF.

The CDR3 loop is CASSLAESYGYTF. CDR3 nucleotides: TGTGCCAGCAGCTTAGCGGAGAGCTATGGCTACACCTTC. V usage is TRBV7-8 and J usage is TRBJ1-2; D unresolved. The CDR3 is made up of 13 amino acids. Germline CDR1 and CDR2: SGHVS and FQNEAQ. The V gene lost 0 bases and the J gene lost 4 bases, with 6 bases spanning the gap.

This clone is large in the sample. J is TRBJ1-2 and V is TRBV6-6; D is uncertain. V shed 3 bases and J shed 5 bases, with 13 bases lying between them. Germline V gives CDR1 MNHNY, CDR2 SVGAGI (reference sequence). The CDR3 consists of 14 residues. The CDR3 DNA reads as TGTGCCAGCAGTTATCTTGCCCTCTGGTATGGCTACACCTTC. Amino acid sequence: CASSYLALWYGYTF.

The chain links TRBV15 to TRBJ2-5; D perhaps matches TRBD1 (5 bases). Trimming pared 1 base from V and 2 bases from J, leaving 11 bases between. Germline V gene lookup returns CDR1 LNHNV and CDR2 YYDKDF (reference sequence). The CDR3 has 15 residues. The CDR3 region is CATSRGRDRQETQYF. CDR3 in DNA: TGTGCCACCAGCAGAGGACGAGACAGACAAGAGACCCAGTACTTC.

The J gene is TRBJ2-2, the V gene TRBV25-1; D possibly corresponds to TRBD1 (5 bases). The CDR3 is made up of 14 amino acids. Germline V gene data show CDR1 as MGHDK and CDR2 as SYGVNS. V was cut by 6 bases and J by 0 bases, with 8 bases left in between. The CDR3 region is CASRGAANTGELFF. In DNA form, the CDR3 reads TGTGCCAGCAGAGGGGCTGCGAACACCGGGGAGCTGTTTTTT.

The rearrangement joins TRBV5-8 to TRBJ1-5, with a possible D match to TRBD1 (6 bases). Deletions cut 3 bases from V and 5 bases from J, with 12 bases between. The CDR3 covers 14 residues. Germline loops: CDR1 SGHTS, CDR2 YDEGEE. The CDR3 DNA sequence: TGTGCCAGCAGCTCGACGACAGGCTATCAGCCCCAGCATTTT. Translation: CASSSTTGYQPQHF.